This T cell receptor beta chain was found in a study of T cells expressing NK-cell markers. Across the whole study: Underlying the TCR beta repertoires were sorted CD3+CD56+NKG2C+, CD3+CD56+NKG2C- and CD3+CD56-NKG2C+ T cells.

CDR3 length: 14 residues. Germline lookup yields CDR1 SQVTM and CDR2 ANQGSEA. TCRdb re-called the 5' RACE reads; one entry per CDR3 protein, DNA not given. Recorded here are some 440,000 distinct CDR3 sequences; the top ten clones represent 1.4%. The gene calls are TRBV29-1 and TRBJ2-3. Input material: blood T cells: a sorted CD56 or NKG2C T cell subset, CD4+ or CD8+ T cells, or bulk PBMC T cells (not recorded which). The sequence came from a woman between 45 and 65 years old in good health. The CDR3 is CSVLTRSSTDTQYF.